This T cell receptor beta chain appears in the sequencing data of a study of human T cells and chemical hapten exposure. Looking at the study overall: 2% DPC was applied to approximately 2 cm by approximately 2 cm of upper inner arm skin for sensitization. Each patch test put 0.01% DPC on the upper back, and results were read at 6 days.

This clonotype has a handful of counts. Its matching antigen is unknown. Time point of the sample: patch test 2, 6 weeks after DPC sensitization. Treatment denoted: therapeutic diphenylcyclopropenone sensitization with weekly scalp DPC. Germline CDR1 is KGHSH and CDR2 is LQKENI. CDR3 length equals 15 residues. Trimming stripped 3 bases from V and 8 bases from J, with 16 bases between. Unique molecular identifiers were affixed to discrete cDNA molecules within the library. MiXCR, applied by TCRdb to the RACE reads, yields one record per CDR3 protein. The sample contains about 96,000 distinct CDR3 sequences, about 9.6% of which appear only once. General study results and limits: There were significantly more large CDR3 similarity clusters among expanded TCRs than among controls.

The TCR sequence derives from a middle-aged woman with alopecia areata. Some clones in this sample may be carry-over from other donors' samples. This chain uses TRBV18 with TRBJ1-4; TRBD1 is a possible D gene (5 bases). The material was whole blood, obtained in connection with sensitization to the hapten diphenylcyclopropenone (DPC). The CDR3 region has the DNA TGTGCCAGCTCACCCTTCGGGGGTTTGGGGGAAAAACTGTTTTTT. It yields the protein CASSPFGGLGEKLFF.